This T cell receptor beta chain comes out of a study of technical replicates of blood from a handful of donors. Germline V gene data show CDR1 as SGDLS and CDR2 as YYNGEE. The CDR3 is made up of 20 amino acids. The J segment lost 0 bases and the V segment lost 4 bases, leaving 17 bases of the junction unmatched. Sequencing was performed with immunoSEQ multiplex PCR; in TCRdb, only in-frame clones are kept and a portion is missing. The sample lists tens of thousands of clones; over 80% were seen once. V is TRBV9 and J is TRBJ1-1; TRBD1 matches at 11 bases. Sequencing was done on a sample of T cells isolated from PBMCs. This TCR came from a human donor in good health. Written as DNA, the CDR3 is TGTGCCAGCAGCATATATGAGACCGGGACAGGGGGGTCCCTGAACACTGAAGCTTTCTTT. Translating it yields CASSIYETGTGGSLNTEAFF.